This TCR beta chain was profiled in a study of human T cells and chemical hapten exposure (dated by TCRdb to about 2021). Concerning the study at large: For sensitization, 2% DPC in acetone was applied to an approximately 2 cm by approximately 2 cm area of upper inner arm skin. Patients additionally received weekly therapeutic DPC doses to the scalp throughout the roughly 26-week study period. Patch testing was performed on the upper back with Finn chambers containing 0.01% DPC, and the patch tests were scored after 6 days according to International Contact Dermatitis Research Group standards. The mostly female patient cohort included alopecia areata with under or over 50% scalp involvement, alopecia totalis and alopecia universalis. Libraries were combined into a pool for sequencing, and differences in TCR yield between samples came mainly from small differences in library volumes within the pool. In alopecia patients, the study followed how the peripheral blood TCR repertoire changed in vivo over primary and secondary sensitization to diphenylcyclopropenone (DPC), a hapten. Blood was sampled from patients pre-sensitization (week 0) and at 2, 6 and about 24 weeks after DPC sensitization. For TCR sequencing, blood came from over 25 alopecia patients at anywhere from one to four time points (pre-sensitization, 2, 6 and 24 weeks). The paper as a whole reports these results and caveats: Compared with pre-sensitization or healthy control sets, expanded TCRs formed significantly more large CDR3 similarity clusters, which is consistent with antigen-driven responses. DPC sensitization did not change how many TCRs were above 1 in 1000 frequency, and no evidence was found of alterations in global repertoire structure. Patch test score was positively correlated with the number of PT1 expanded TCRs, with significance at thresholds 8, 16 and 32 but not at 4. Repeated subsampling changed both the strength of the expansion versus patch-test correlation and the threshold at which that correlation became significant. Alopecia, a presumed autoimmune disease, was present in all patients, so the immune response of the patients might differ from that of healthy individuals.

Turning to this clonotype: This receptor's antigen is unknown. Base qualities were left out, and no much larger clone turns up one base away.

Read against the paper, the sample's time point label means: patch test 1, 2 weeks after DPC sensitization. Per the publication, the treatment or condition label means: therapeutic diphenylcyclopropenone sensitization with weekly scalp DPC. At each patch-test visit, blood was drawn before the patch test was applied. To be eligible, patients had to be aged 18 to 70, diagnosed with alopecia and judged suitable for DPC therapy, while pregnant patients were excluded. Total RNA was isolated from unfractionated whole blood collected in Tempus Blood RNA tubes. Libraries were built with RACE. Sequenced on a NextSeq 500. Library preparation attached unique molecular identifiers to individual cDNA molecules for quantitative, reproducible TCR counting. Both TCR alpha and TCR beta chains were sequenced from each blood RNA sample. For the original study's pipeline: Samples had a median of roughly 100,000 TCRs, with a range from about 23,224 to 750,000. The Decombinator software suite was used to annotate V, J and CDR3 in the TCR reads. For the PS versus PT1 abundance plots, all samples were subsampled to the same number of TCRs (28,000). TCRs were defined as expanded if absent before sensitization and observed at least eight times at the 2-week time point. Using fastp at Q25 and MiXCR, TCRdb reprocessed the public reads and kept productive beta chains. Each entry merges the rows of one CDR3 protein and shows their most common DNA and genes. These V and J calls derive from TCRdb rather than the authors' analysis. This sample gives 90,000 to 120,000 distinct CDR3 sequences in total; roughly 9.6% of them show up just once. The ten largest account for under 4.5% of the sample.

The clonotype comes from a woman aged 40-49 years with alopecia areata. Some clones in this sample may be carry-over from other donors' samples. This specimen consisted of whole blood, obtained in connection with sensitization to the hapten diphenylcyclopropenone (DPC).

The CDR3: CASSLLGQGKRGEQFF. The nucleotide sequence reads as follows: TGTGCCAGCAGCTTACTCGGACAGGGGAAGCGGGGTGAGCAGTTCTTC. The chain is assembled from TRBV7-2 and TRBJ2-1; TRBD1 agrees with 9 junctional bases. The CDR3 covers 16 residues, taking in both the cysteine and the phenylalanine. Only CDR3 DNA remains: 48 bases, in frame from the first base. In the germline V gene, CDR1 corresponds to SGHTA and CDR2 to FQGNSA. Unmatched junction bases come to 11, with V trimmed by 2 bases and J by 9 bases.